This TCR beta chain comes out of a study of blood T cell repertoires in COVID-19. Profiled with immunoSEQ multiplex PCR; TCRdb holds only in-frame clones, not every one. The sample holds about 150,000 clones; around 84% are singletons and the top ten take roughly 7.3%. Across 20 to 25 US areas, participants ranged in age from roughly 18 to 95 years. In Cohort 3, a recovered donor had either two negative PCRs, clearance, or symptom resolution. The sequence came from a woman in her forties or fifties who had recovered from COVID-19. Sequenced input: PBMCs or T cells enriched from blood (not recorded which).

The CDR3, as DNA: TGTGCCAGCAGTTTAAGTAACTCGCTAGCGGGATATGGCTACACCTTC. Its protein product is CASSLSNSLAGYGYTF. This rearrangement joins TRBV28 to TRBJ1-2; no clear D. The V and J ends lost 2 bases and 5 bases respectively, with 18 bases between them. CDR3 length equals 16 residues. Germline-derived CDR1 and CDR2 are MDHEN and SYDVKM.